This T cell receptor beta chain was sequenced for a study of cytomegalovirus exposure and HLA in healthy donors. About the study: There were about 85 million unique TCRs (from HLA-typed donors) in an early data release.

As regards this clone: Germline and junction disagree at one end, which may indicate a read error.

Use of 60 Vbeta and 13 Jbeta primers characterized the PCR. Method: immunoSEQ multiplex PCR; TCRdb's copy keeps in-frame clones and lacks some. The profile covers roughly 110,000 clones, with roughly 68% appearing a single time and 8.7% taken by the ten largest. Each of the donors was a healthy bone marrow donor. The length of the CDR3 is 18 residues. CDR1 and CDR2 (germline): SQVTM, ANQGSEA. The sequenced sample consisted of PBMCs. The sequence derives from a man younger than 45 in good health and CMV-seropositive. This chain joins TRBV29-1 and TRBJ2-4, with 7 bases aligning to TRBD2. CDR3 nucleotide sequence: TGCAGCGTTGGATTTCTGGCCGGGGACCGGGAGGCCAAAAACAGTCAGTACTTC. Protein: CSVGFLAGDREAKNSQYF.